The clone carrying this T cell receptor (beta chain) has a handful of counts. Antigen: not known. The CDR3 is made up of 15 amino acids. Germline CDR1 is SGHVS and CDR2 is FQNEAQ. V lost 4 bases to trimming and J lost 6 bases; unmatched junction nucleotides: 4. The data were taken from a study of T cell repertoires in cytomegalovirus infection. TCRdb ran MiXCR on the reads and lists one entry per CDR3 protein. The sample yields around 710,000 distinct CDR3 sequences, roughly 29% seen once. V and J are TRBV7-8 and TRBJ2-1; 12 bases line up with TRBD2. The sequence came from a human donor in good health (CMV status not recorded). Some clones in this sample may be carry-over from other donors' samples. The sample here was cultured CD8+ T cells from PBMCs, taken from culture after CMV antigen stimulation. CDR3 sequence reads: CASSSEGLAGNEQFF. CDR3 bases: TGTGCCAGCAGCTCTGAGGGACTAGCGGGCAATGAGCAGTTCTTC.